This T cell receptor (beta chain) was observed in a study of monozygotic twins with inflammatory bowel disease. cDNA for each sample came from eight separate reactions. Each CDR3 protein gets one entry in TCRdb, which reprocessed the 5' RACE reads and gives no DNA. The sample table sets out about 210,000 distinct CDR3 sequences. Material for sequencing was blood. The sequence was obtained from a human donor with ulcerative colitis or Crohn's disease, or a healthy co-twin of an affected twin (not recorded which).

The CDR3 loop is CASSKTGGETQYF. This chain joins TRBV6-5 and TRBJ2-5; TCRdb gives TRBD1 as the D gene, but with no DNA this cannot be confirmed. The CDR3 covers 13 residues. CDR1 is MNHEY, CDR2 SVGAGI, per germline.